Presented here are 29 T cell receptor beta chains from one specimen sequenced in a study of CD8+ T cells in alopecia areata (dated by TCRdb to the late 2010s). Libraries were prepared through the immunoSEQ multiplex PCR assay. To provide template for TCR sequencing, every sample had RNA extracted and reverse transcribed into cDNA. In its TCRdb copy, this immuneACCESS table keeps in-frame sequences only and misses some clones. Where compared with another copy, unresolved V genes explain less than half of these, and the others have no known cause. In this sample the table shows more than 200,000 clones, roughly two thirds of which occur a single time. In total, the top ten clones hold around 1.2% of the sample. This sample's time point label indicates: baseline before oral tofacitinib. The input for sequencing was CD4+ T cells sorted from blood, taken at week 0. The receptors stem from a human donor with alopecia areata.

In DNA form, the CDR3 reads TGTGCCAGCACCCGGGACAGGGTCAGGACAGATACGCAGTATTTT. This sequence encodes CASTRDRVRTDTQYF. The chain links TRBV6-1 to TRBJ2-3; 9 nucleotides align to TRBD1. CDR3 length equals 15 residues. With V trimmed by 7 bases and J by 3 bases, 8 bases remained unmatched. CDR1 is MNHNS and CDR2 is SASEGT in the germline V gene.

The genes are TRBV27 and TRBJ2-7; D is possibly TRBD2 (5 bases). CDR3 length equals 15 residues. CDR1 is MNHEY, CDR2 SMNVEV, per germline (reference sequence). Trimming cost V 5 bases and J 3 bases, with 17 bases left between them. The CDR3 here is CASSQTSLGDYEQYF. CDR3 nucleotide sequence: TGTGCCAGCAGTCAAACTAGTTTGGGCGACTACGAGCAGTACTTC.

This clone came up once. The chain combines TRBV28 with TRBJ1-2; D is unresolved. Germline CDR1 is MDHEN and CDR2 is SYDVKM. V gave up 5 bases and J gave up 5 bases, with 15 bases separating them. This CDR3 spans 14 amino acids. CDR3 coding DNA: TGTGCCAGCAGTCTAGGCCCGCCAGCGTATGGCTACACCTTC. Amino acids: CASSLGPPAYGYTF.

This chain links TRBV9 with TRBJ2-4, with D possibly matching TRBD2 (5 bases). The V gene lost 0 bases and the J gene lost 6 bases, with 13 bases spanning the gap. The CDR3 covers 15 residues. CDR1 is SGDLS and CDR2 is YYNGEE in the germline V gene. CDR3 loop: CASSVDVGEGNIQYF. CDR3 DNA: TGTGCCAGCAGCGTAGACGTCGGAGAGGGAAACATTCAGTACTTC.

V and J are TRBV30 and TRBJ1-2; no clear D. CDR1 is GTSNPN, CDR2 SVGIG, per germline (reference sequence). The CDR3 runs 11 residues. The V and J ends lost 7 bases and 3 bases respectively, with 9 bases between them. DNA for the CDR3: TGTGCCTCCACGGGATACTATGGCTACACCTTC. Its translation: CASTGYYGYTF.

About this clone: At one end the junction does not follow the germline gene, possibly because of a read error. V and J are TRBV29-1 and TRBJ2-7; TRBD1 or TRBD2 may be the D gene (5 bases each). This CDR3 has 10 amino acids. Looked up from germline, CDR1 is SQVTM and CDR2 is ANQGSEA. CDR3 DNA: TGCACCGGGGCGGATCAGAGGCAAAACTTC. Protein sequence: CTGADQRQNF.

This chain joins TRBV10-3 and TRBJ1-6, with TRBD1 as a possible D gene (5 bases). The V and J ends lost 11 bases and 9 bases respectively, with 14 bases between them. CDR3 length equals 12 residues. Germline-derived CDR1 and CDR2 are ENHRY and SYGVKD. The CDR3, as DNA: TGTGCCTCCAGGGAGGGAGGTTCACCCCTCCACTTT. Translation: CASREGGSPLHF.

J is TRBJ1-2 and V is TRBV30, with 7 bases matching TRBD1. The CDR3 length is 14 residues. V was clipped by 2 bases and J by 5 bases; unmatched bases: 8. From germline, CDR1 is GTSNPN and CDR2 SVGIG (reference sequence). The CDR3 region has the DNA TGTGCCTGGAGTTCGAAGACAGGGCGTTATGGCTACACCTTC. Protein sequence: CAWSSKTGRYGYTF.

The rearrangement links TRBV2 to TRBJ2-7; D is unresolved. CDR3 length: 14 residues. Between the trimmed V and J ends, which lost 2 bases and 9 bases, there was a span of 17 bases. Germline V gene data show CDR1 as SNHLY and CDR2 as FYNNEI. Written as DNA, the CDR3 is TGTGCCAGCAGTGAACGGTATTCCACCCCCGGGCAGTACTTC. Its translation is CASSERYSTPGQYF.

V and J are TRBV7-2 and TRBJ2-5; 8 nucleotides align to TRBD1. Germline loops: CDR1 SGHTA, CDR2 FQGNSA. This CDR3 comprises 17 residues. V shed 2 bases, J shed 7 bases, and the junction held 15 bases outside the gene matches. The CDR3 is CASSLNLDRGALWTQYF. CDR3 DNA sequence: TGTGCCAGCAGCTTAAATCTCGACAGGGGAGCTTTATGGACCCAGTACTTC. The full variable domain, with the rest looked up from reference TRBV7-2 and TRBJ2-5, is GAGVSQSPSNKVTEKGKDVELRCDPISGHTALYWYRQSLGQGLEFLIYFQGNSAPDKSGLPSDRFSAERTGGSVSTLTIQRTQQEDSAVYLCASSLNLDRGALWTQYFGPGTRLLVL.

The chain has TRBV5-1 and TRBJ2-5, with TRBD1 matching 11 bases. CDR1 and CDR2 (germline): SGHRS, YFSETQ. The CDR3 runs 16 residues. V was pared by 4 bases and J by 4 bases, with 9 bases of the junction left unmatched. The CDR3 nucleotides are TGCGCCAGCAGCCTAGGACAGGGGGCGCGTTTAGAGACCCAGTACTTC. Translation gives CASSLGQGARLETQYF.

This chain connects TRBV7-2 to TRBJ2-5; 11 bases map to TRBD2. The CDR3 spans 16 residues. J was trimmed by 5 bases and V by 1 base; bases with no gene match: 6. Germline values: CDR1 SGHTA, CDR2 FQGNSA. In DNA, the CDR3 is TGTGCCAGCAGCTTAGTCTCTAGCGGGAGGCAGGAGACCCAGTACTTC. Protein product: CASSLVSSGRQETQYF.

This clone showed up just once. CDR3 bases: TGCAGCGTGAAAGGCAGGGGAGGCACTGAAGCTTTCTTT. This encodes CSVKGRGGTEAFF. The rearrangement links TRBV29-1 to TRBJ1-1, with D possibly TRBD1 on 6 matching bases. V shed 6 bases and J shed 4 bases, with 15 bases lying between them. The length of the CDR3 is 13 residues. Germline V gene lookup returns CDR1 SQVTM and CDR2 ANQGSEA. Filled out from reference TRBV29-1 and TRBJ1-1, the complete variable domain reads SAVISQKPSRDICQRGTSLTIQCQVDSQVTMMFWYRQQPGQSLTLIATANQGSEATYESGFVIDKFPISRPNLTFSTLTVSNMSPEDSSIYLCSVKGRGGTEAFFGQGTRLTVV.

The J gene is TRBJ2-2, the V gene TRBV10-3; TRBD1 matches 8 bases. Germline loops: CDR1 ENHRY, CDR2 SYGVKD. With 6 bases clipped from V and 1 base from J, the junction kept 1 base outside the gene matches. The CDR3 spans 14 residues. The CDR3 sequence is CAIRGTGNTGELFF. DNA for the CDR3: TGTGCCATCAGGGGGACAGGGAACACCGGGGAGCTGTTTTTT.

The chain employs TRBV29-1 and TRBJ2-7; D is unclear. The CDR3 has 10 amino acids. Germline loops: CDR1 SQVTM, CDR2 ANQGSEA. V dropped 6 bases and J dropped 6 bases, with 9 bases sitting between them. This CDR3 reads CSVGKGEQYF. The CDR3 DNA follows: TGCAGCGTGGGGAAAGGCGAGCAGTACTTC.

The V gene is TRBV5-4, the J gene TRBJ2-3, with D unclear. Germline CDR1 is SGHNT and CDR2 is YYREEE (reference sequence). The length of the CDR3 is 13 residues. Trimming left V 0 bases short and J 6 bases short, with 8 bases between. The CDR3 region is CASSLAAEDTQYF. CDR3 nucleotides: TGTGCCAGCAGCTTGGCCGCGGAGGATACGCAGTATTTT. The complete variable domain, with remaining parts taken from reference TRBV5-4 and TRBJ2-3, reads ETGVTQSPTHLIKTRGQQVTLRCSSQSGHNTVSWYQQALGQGPQFIFQYYREEENGRGNFPPRFSGLQFPNYSSELNVNALELDDSALYLCASSLAAEDTQYFGPGTRLTVL.

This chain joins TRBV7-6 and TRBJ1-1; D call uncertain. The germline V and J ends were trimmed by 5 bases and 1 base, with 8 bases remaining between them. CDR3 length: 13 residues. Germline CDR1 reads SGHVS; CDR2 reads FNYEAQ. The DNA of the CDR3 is TGTGCCAGCAGCGCGCAATGGAACACTGAAGCTTTCTTT. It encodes CASSAQWNTEAFF.

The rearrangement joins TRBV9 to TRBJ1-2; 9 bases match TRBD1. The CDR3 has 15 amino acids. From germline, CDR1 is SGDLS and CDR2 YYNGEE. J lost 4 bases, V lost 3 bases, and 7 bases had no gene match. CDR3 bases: TGTGCCAGCAGCGCACCTGGACAGGGGATCTATGGCTACACCTTC. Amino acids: CASSAPGQGIYGYTF.

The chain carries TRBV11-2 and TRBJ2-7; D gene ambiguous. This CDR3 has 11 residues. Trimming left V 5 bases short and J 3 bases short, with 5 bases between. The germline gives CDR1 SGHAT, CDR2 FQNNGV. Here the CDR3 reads CASSQYYEQYF. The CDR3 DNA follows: TGTGCCAGCAGCCAGTACTACGAGCAGTACTTC.

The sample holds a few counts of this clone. The CDR3 loop reads CASSLEGGNSPLHF. The CDR3 nucleotides are TGTGCCAGCAGCTTAGAGGGGGGAAATTCACCCCTCCACTTT. The chain employs TRBV7-3 and TRBJ1-6; D may be TRBD1 (6 bases). Germline V gene lookup returns CDR1 SGHTA and CDR2 FQGTGA. V was pared by 2 bases and J by 7 bases, with 9 bases between. The CDR3 has 14 residues.

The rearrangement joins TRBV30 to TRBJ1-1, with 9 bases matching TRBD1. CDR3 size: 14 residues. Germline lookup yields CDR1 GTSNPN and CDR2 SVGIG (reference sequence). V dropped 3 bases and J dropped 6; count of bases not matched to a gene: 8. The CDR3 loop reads CAWRLPGQGAEAFF. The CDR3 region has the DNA TGTGCCTGGAGACTCCCGGGACAGGGAGCTGAAGCTTTCTTT.

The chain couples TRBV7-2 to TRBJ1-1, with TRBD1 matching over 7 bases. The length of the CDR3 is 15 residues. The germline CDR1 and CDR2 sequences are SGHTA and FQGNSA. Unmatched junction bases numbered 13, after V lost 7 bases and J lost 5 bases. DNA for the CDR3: TGTGCCAGCACCCGGACAGGTTTGAGATCTACTGAAGCTTTCTTT. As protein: CASTRTGLRSTEAFF.

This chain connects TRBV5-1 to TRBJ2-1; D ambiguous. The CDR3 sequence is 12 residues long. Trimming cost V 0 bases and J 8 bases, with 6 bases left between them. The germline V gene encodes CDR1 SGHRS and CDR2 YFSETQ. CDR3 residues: CASSLAGYEQFF. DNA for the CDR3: TGCGCCAGCAGCTTGGCAGGATATGAGCAGTTCTTC.

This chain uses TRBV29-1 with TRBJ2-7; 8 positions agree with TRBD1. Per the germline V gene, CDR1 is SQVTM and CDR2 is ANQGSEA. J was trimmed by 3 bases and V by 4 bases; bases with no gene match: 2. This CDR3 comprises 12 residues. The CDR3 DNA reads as TGCAGCGTTGGGGACAGGTACTACGAGCAGTACTTC. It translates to CSVGDRYYEQYF.

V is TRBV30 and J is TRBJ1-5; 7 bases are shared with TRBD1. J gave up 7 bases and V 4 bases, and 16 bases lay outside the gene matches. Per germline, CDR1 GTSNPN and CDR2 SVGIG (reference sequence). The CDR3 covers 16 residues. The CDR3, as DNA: TGTGCCTGGACAAATCCGGGACTCTTGACAGGGCAGCCCCAGCATTTT. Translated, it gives CAWTNPGLLTGQPQHF.

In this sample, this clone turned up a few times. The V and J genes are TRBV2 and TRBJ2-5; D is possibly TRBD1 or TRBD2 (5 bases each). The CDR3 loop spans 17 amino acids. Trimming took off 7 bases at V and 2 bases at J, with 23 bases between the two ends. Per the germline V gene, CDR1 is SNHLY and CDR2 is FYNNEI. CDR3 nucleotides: TGTGCCAGCATGGGACGGGGAACAATAACTCATCAAGAGACCCAGTACTTC. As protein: CASMGRGTITHQETQYF.

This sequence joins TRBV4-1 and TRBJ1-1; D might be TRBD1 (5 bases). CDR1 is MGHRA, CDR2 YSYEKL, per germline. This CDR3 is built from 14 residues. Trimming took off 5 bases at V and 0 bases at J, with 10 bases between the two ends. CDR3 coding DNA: TGCGCCAGCAGCGAACAGGTCATGAACACTGAAGCTTTCTTT. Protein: CASSEQVMNTEAFF.

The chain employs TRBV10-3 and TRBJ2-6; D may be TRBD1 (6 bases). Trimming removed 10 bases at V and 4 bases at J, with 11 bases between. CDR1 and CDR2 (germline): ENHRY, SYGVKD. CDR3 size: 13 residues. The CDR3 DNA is TGTGCCACCTCAGGGGCCGGGGCCAACGTCCTGACTTTC. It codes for CATSGAGANVLTF.

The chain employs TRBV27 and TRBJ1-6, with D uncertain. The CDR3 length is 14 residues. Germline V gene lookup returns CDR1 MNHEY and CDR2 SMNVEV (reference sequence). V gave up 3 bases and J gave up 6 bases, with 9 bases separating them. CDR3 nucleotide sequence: TGTGCCAGCAGTTTCATCCCCCTTAATTCACCCCTCCACTTT. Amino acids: CASSFIPLNSPLHF.